The rows below give T cell receptor beta chains drawn from one sample of a study of blood T cell repertoires in COVID-19. The table came from immunoSEQ multiplex PCR; TCRdb's copy has only in-frame clones and leaves some out. The sample lists 88,000 or so clones, 75% to 90% occurring once. Source material: peripheral blood. These receptor sequences come from a man in his sixties with acute or convalescent COVID-19. Each CDR3 is given with its conserved first and last residue.

V gene: TRBV4-1; J gene: TRBJ1-1; CDR3 protein: CASSQETSLNTEAFF
V gene: TRBV6-5; J gene: TRBJ2-2; CDR3 protein: CASRTTGLKSGELFF
V gene: TRBV9; J gene: TRBJ2-3; CDR3 protein: CASSPGFPDTQYF
V gene: TRBV5-6; J gene: TRBJ2-2; CDR3 protein: CASFMAGVFTGELFF
V gene: TRBV3-1/TRBV3-2; J gene: TRBJ2-7; CDR3 protein: CASSPTAGATYEQYF
V gene: TRBV7-2; J gene: TRBJ1-2; CDR3 protein: CASTLGHRNYGYTF
V gene: TRBV27; J gene: TRBJ1-1; CDR3 protein: CASSSEGGADTEAFF
V gene: TRBV5-1; J gene: TRBJ2-7; CDR3 protein: CASSSQGGEQYF
V gene: TRBV19; J gene: TRBJ1-1; CDR3 protein: CASSQGRNTEAFF
V gene: TRBV28; J gene: TRBJ1-2; CDR3 protein: CASRGQGEGYYGYTF
V gene: TRBV30; J gene: TRBJ2-5; CDR3 protein: CAWSTGDPGETQYF
V gene: TRBV6-2/TRBV6-3; J gene: TRBJ2-3; CDR3 protein: CASSYSAGQGSSTDTQYF
V gene: TRBV7-2; J gene: TRBJ2-7; CDR3 protein: CASSPDRVGYEQYF
V gene: TRBV7-2; J gene: TRBJ1-1; CDR3 protein: CASSLGWDIWFTEAFF
V gene: TRBV7-9; J gene: TRBJ2-1; CDR3 protein: CASSSQGARSYNEQFF
V gene: TRBV6-1; J gene: TRBJ1-3; CDR3 protein: CASSEIDSASGNTIYF
V gene: TRBV4-1; J gene: TRBJ1-3; CDR3 protein: CASSHSQGQRSGNTIYF
V gene: TRBV19; J gene: TRBJ2-3; CDR3 protein: CASMAGDRGTDTQYF
V gene: TRBV6-5; J gene: TRBJ1-2; CDR3 protein: CASSRIGGPRDGYTF
V gene: TRBV9; J gene: TRBJ2-6; CDR3 protein: CASSAGGSGANVLTF
V gene: TRBV2; J gene: TRBJ2-7; CDR3 protein: CASSPGLAGNYYEQYF
V gene: TRBV5-1; J gene: TRBJ1-1; CDR3 protein: CASSQGQINTEAFF
V gene: TRBV15; J gene: TRBJ2-5; CDR3 protein: CATSRDWSSGATQYF
V gene: TRBV4-3; J gene: TRBJ1-5; CDR3 protein: CASSPPEVASNQPQHF
V gene: TRBV6-5; J gene: TRBJ2-6; CDR3 protein: CASSYRSSSGANVLTF
V gene: TRBV2; J gene: TRBJ2-7; CDR3 protein: CASTRTSGEQYF
V gene: TRBV7-8; J gene: TRBJ2-7; CDR3 protein: CASSLSTGGAYEQYF
V gene: TRBV9; J gene: TRBJ1-2; CDR3 protein: CASSLGLANYGYTF
V gene: TRBV2; J gene: TRBJ2-1; CDR3 protein: CASTTGGNEQFF
V gene: TRBV12-5; J gene: TRBJ1-5; CDR3 protein: CASGLVKTQVLPDQPQHF
V gene: TRBV18; J gene: TRBJ2-1; CDR3 protein: CASSPLAGNSYNEQFF
V gene: TRBV11-2; J gene: TRBJ1-3; CDR3 protein: CASASTGDSGNTIYF
V gene: TRBV7-3; J gene: TRBJ1-1; CDR3 protein: CASSSRDRNTEAFF
V gene: TRBV5-1; J gene: TRBJ2-1; CDR3 protein: CASSLGTSGRALHEQFF
V gene: TRBV6-2/TRBV6-3; J gene: TRBJ1-5; CDR3 protein: CASSQQGRQPQHF
V gene: TRBV10-1; J gene: TRBJ2-2; CDR3 protein: CASSPHSNTGELFF